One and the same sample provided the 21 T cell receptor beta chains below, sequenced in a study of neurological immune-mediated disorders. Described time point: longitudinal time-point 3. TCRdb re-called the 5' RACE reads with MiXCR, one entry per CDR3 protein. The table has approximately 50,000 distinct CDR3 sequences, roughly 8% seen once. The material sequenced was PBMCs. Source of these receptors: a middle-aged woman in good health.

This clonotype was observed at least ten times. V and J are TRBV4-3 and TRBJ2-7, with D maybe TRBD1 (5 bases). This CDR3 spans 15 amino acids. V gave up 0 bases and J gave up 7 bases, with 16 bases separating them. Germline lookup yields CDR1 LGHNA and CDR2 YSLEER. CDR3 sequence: CASSQDSSGLGEQYF. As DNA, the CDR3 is TGCGCCAGCAGCCAAGATTCGTCAGGGCTAGGGGAGCAGTACTTC.

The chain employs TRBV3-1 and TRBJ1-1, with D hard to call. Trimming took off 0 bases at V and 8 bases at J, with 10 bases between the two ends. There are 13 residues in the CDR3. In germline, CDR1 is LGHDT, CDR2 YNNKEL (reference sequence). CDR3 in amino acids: CASSQELGGEAFF. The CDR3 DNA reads TGTGCCAGCAGCCAAGAACTGGGTGGAGAAGCTTTCTTT.

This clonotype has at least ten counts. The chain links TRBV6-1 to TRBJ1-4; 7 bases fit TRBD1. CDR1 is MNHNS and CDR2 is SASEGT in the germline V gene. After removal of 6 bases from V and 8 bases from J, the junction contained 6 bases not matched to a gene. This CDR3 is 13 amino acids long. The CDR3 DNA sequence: TGTGCCAGCAGAGAGGGGACAGCCGAAAAACTGTTTTTT. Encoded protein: CASREGTAEKLFF.

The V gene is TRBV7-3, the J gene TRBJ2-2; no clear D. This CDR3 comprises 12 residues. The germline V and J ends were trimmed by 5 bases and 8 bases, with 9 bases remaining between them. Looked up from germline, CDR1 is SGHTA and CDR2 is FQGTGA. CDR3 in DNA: TGTGCCAGCAGCCTGGGTCGAGGGGAGCTGTTTTTT. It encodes CASSLGRGELFF.

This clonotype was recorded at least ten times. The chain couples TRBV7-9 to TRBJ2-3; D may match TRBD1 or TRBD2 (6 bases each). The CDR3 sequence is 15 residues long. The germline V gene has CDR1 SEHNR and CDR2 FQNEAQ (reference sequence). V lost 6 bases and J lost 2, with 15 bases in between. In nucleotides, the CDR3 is TGTGCCAGCAGTCATCGCCGGGGGCCCACAGATACGCAGTATTTT. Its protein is CASSHRRGPTDTQYF.

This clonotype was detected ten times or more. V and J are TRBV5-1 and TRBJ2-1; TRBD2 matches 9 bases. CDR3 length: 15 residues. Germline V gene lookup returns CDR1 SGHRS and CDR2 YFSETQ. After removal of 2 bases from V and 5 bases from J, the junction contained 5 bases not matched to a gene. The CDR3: CASSLGLARHNEQFF. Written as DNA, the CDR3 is TGCGCCAGCAGCTTAGGACTAGCGAGACACAATGAGCAGTTCTTC.

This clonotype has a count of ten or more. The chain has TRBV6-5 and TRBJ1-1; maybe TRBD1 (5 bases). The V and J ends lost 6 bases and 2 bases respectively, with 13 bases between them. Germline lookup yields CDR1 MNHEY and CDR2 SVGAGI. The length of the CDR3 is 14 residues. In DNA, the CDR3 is TGTGCCAGCAGCCGCGACAGCTTAAACACTGAAGCTTTCTTT. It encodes CASSRDSLNTEAFF.

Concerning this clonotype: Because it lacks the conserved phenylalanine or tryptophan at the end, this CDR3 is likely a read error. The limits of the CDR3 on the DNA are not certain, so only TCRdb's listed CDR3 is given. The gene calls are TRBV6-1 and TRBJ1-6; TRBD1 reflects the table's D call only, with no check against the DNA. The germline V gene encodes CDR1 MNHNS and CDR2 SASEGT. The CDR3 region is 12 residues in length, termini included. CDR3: CASGEADRVIHY.

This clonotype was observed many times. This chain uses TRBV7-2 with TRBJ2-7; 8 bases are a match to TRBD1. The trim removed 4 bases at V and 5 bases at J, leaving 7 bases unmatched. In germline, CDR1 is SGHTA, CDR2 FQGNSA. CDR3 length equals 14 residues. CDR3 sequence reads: CASSSDRELDEQYF. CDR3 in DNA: TGTGCCAGCAGCTCGGACAGGGAGCTTGACGAGCAGTACTTC.

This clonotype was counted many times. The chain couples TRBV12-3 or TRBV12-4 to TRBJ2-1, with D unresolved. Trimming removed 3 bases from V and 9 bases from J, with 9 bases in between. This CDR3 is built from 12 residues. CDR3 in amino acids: CASSFPPGEQFF. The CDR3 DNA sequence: TGTGCCAGCAGTTTCCCCCCGGGTGAGCAGTTCTTC.

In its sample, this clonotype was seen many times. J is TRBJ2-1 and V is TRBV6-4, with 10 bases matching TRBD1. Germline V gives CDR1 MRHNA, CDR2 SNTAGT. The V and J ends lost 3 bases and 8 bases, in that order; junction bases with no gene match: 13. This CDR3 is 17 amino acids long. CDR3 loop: CASSEIPGQGSRDEQFF. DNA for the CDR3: TGTGCCAGCAGTGAAATACCGGGACAGGGGTCTAGGGATGAGCAGTTCTTC.

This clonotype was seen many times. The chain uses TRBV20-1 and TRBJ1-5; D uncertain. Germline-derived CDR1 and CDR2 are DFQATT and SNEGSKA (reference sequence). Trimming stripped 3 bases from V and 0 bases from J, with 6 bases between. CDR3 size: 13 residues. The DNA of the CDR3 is TGCAGTGCTAGGGATAATAGCAATCAGCCCCAGCATTTT. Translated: CSARDNSNQPQHF.

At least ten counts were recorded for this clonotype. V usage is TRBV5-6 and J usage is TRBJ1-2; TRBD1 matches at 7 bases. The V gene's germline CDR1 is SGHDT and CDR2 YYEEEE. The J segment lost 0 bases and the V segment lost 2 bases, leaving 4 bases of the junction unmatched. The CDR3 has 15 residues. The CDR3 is CASSFRDRANYGYTF. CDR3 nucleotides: TGTGCCAGCAGCTTCCGGGACAGAGCTAACTATGGCTACACCTTC. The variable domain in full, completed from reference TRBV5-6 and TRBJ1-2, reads DAGVTQSPTHLIKTRGQQVTLRCSPKSGHDTVSWYQQALGQGPQFIFQYYEEEERQRGNFPDRFSGHQFPNYSSELNVNALLLGDSALYLCASSFRDRANYGYTFGSGTRLTVV.

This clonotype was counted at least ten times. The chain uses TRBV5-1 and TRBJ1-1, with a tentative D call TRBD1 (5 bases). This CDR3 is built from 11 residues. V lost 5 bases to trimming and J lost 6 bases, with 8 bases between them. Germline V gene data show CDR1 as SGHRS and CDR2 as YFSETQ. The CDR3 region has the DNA TGCGCCAGCAGAACGGGGCCTGAAGCTTTCTTT. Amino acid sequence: CASRTGPEAFF.

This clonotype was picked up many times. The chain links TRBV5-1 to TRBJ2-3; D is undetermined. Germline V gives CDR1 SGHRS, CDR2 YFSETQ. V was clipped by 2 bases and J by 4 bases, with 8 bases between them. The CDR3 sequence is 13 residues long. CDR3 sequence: CASSFYGADTQYF. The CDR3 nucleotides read TGCGCCAGCAGCTTTTACGGAGCAGATACGCAGTATTTT.

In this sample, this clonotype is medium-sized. This CDR3 is CASSLSAGTYEQYF. The CDR3 region has the DNA TGTGCCAGCAGTTTATCAGCGGGAACCTACGAGCAGTACTTC. The chain is built from TRBV27 and TRBJ2-7, with TRBD2 matching over 7 bases. V trimming: 0 bases; J trimming: 2 bases; junction bases outside the gene matches: 1. This CDR3 contains 14 residues. The germline CDR1 and CDR2 sequences are MNHEY and SMNVEV (reference sequence).

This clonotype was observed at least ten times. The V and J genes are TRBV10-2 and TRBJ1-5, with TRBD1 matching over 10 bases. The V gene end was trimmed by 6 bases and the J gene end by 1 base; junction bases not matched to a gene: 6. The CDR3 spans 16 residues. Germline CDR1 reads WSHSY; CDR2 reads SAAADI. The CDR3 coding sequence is TGCGCCAGCAGAGGGACAGGGGAGGGAAGCAATCAGCCCCAGCATTTT. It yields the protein CASRGTGEGSNQPQHF.

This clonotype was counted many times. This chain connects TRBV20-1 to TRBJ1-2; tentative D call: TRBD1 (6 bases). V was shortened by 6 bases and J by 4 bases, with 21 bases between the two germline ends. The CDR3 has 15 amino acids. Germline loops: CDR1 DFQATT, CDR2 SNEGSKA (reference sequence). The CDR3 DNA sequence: TGCAGTGCCCTCCCCCTTGGGGCCAGGGGCTATGGCTACACCTTC. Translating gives CSALPLGARGYGYTF.

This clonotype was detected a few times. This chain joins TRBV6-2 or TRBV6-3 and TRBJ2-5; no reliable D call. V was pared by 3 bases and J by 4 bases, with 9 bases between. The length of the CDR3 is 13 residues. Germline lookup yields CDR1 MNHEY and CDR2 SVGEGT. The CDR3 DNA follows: TGTGCCAGCAGTTATAAGACGGGAGAGACCCAGTACTTC. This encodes CASSYKTGETQYF.

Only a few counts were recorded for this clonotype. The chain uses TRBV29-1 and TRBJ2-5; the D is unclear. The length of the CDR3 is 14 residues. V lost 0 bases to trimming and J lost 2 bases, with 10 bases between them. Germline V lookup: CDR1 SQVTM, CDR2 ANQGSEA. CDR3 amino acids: CSVEDPRLQETQYF. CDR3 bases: TGCAGCGTTGAAGATCCCCGATTACAAGAGACCCAGTACTTC.

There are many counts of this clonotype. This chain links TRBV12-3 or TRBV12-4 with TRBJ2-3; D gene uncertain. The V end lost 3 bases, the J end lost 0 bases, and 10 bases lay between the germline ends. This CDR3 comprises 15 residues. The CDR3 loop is CASSFGGASTDTQYF. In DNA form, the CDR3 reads TGTGCCAGCAGTTTCGGCGGTGCTAGCACAGATACGCAGTATTTT.